What follows is one T cell receptor (beta chain) and its context. Antigen: not known. The data were obtained in a study of cytomegalovirus exposure and HLA in healthy donors. Study-wide points: A prior analysis recorded that most TCR beta V segments were productive about 87% or about 30% of the time.

PCR used 60 Vbeta primers and 13 Jbeta primers. Libraries were prepared by immunoSEQ multiplex PCR; TCRdb keeps only in-frame clonotypes and omits some of them. Of 100,000 to 150,000 clones detected, less than 90% appear once; the ten largest clones hold 20%. The sample consisted of PBMCs. This receptor was identified in a man aged 18 to 30 in good health and CMV-seropositive.

The CDR3: CASITGQTLNTEAFF. CDR3 coding DNA: TGTGCCAGCATTACTGGACAGACCCTAAACACTGAAGCTTTCTTT. The chain links TRBV11-2 to TRBJ1-1, with D perhaps TRBD1 (6 bases). Between the trimmed V and J ends, which lost 7 bases and 2 bases, there was a span of 17 bases. The CDR3 spans 15 residues. Germline lookup yields CDR1 SGHAT and CDR2 FQNNGV. Full variable domain (rest looked up from reference TRBV11-2 and TRBJ1-1): EAGVAQSPRYKIIEKRQSVAFWCNPISGHATLYWYQQILGQGPKLLIQFQNNGVVDDSQLPKDRFSAERLKGVDSTLKIQPAKLEDSAVYLCASITGQTLNTEAFFGQGTRLTVV.